This T cell receptor beta chain was recorded in a study of regulatory dendritic cells for organ transplantation. Broader study findings: Mature dendritic cells appeared to drive more memory CD8+ clonal expansion than regulatory ones. Memory CD8+ T cells were the most oligoclonal; naive cells were highly diverse.

This CDR3 has 14 residues. Trimming took 6 bases from V and 4 from J, leaving 15 bases between them. Germline CDR1 is KGHSH and CDR2 is LQKENI. Only in-frame clones appear in the TCRdb table, and some are missing; sequencing was by immunoSEQ multiplex PCR. The profile covers 20,000 to 25,000 clones, with around three quarters appearing a single time and 0.7% to 1% taken by the ten largest. With respect to this clone: What it binds is not known.

Naive CD45RA+ and memory CD45RO+ CD4+ or CD8+ T cells were FACS-sorted. The TCR sequence derives from a human donor in good health. J is TRBJ1-1 and V is TRBV18; the D gene is possibly TRBD1 (5 bases). Sequencing used memory CD4+ T cells from blood. The subset here: CD45RO+ memory T cells. Here the CDR3 reads CASSRDAGGTEAFF. In DNA form, the CDR3 reads TGTGCCAGCTCGAGGGACGCGGGGGGCACTGAAGCTTTCTTT.